These T cell receptor beta chains were read from a single sample in a study of T-cell memory formation after mild COVID-19. TCRdb reanalysed the 5' RACE reads using MiXCR and keeps one entry per CDR3 protein. This repertoire shows 210,000 or so distinct CDR3 sequences, 27% found once; its top ten account for approximately 10%. Sequencing used PBMCs or a T cell subset sorted from them (not recorded which). All receptors come from an adult woman who had mild COVID-19 (a few samples of this study predate the infection). Cell type and time point are not known. Both conserved end residues are part of each CDR3. A D gene is named only where the DNA matches it firmly. Where a row states a size, it is once, few, many or the class of an expanded clone; other rows omit it.

clone size	V gene	J gene	D gene	CDR3 protein	CDR3 DNA
few	TRBV4-1	TRBJ2-3	TRBD2	CASSQEGGGRTDTQYF	TGCGCCAGCAGCCAAGAAGGCGGGGGGCGCACAGATACGCAGTATTTT
-	TRBV7-2	TRBJ2-2	TRBD2	CASSLEVAGGYTGELFF	TGTGCCAGCAGCTTAGAGGTCGCGGGAGGGTATACCGGGGAGCTGTTTTTT
few	TRBV12-3/TRBV12-4	TRBJ1-2	-	CASSLIIDIPTGYTF	TGTGCCAGCAGTTTAATTATTGATATCCCCACGGGCTACACCTTC
-	TRBV12-3/TRBV12-4	TRBJ2-7	-	CASRVGSGETYEQYF	TGTGCCAGCAGAGTGGGCTCGGGCGAGACCTACGAGCAGTACTTC
-	TRBV7-6	TRBJ2-3	TRBD2	CASSLIAGGSTDTQYF	TGTGCCAGCAGCTTAATTGCGGGGGGTAGCACAGATACGCAGTATTTT
few	TRBV7-9	TRBJ1-2	-	CASSLALDGYTF	TGTGCCAGCAGCTTAGCGTTGGATGGCTACACCTTC
few	TRBV5-4	TRBJ2-4	TRBD1	CASSPDPGQASDIQYF	TGTGCCAGCAGCCCTGACCCGGGACAGGCTTCGGACATTCAGTACTTC
-	TRBV4-2	TRBJ2-3	-	CASSQAPQNTQYF	TGTGCCAGCAGCCAAGCCCCCCAAAATACGCAGTATTTT
few	TRBV11-3	TRBJ2-7	-	CASSLGTTPRGSYEQYF	TGTGCCAGCAGCTTAGGGACCACCCCAAGGGGCTCCTACGAGCAGTACTTC
-	TRBV7-9	TRBJ2-7	-	CASSDTRDNEQYF	TGTGCCAGCAGCGACACCCGGGACAACGAGCAGTACTTC
once	TRBV23-1	TRBJ2-2	-	CASSQGTSGNREPPGSCFF	-
-	TRBV11-2	TRBJ2-4	-	CASRPWTDAKNIQYF	TGTGCCAGCAGACCCTGGACAGACGCCAAAAACATTCAGTACTTC
few	TRBV11-2	TRBJ2-3	-	CASRYRPGVRYTQYF	TGTGCCAGCAGATACAGGCCGGGGGTAAGGTATACGCAGTATTTT
few	TRBV7-9	TRBJ2-1	TRBD2	CASSLVLAGDNEQFF	TGTGCCAGCAGCTTAGTGCTAGCGGGGGACAATGAGCAGTTCTTC
few	TRBV7-6	TRBJ2-1	-	CASSDTGWGDEQFF	TGTGCCAGCAGCGATACAGGGTGGGGCGATGAGCAGTTCTTC
-	TRBV7-9	TRBJ1-5	-	CASSPTASSNQPQHF	TGTGCCAGCAGTCCTACGGCCAGTAGCAATCAGCCCCAGCATTTT
once	TRBV21-1	TRBJ2-7	-	CASSKKKSRLSYEQYF	TGTGCCAGCAGCAAGAAGAAGTCCCGCCTCTCCTACGAGCAGTACTTC
-	TRBV5-1	TRBJ1-1	-	CASSLESQTNTEAFF	TGCGCCAGCAGCTTGGAATCACAGACGAACACTGAAGCTTTCTTT
-	TRBV7-9	TRBJ2-3	-	CASNGAGTDTQYF	TGTGCCAGCAACGGGGCTGGCACAGATACGCAGTATTTT
-	TRBV5-5	TRBJ1-6	-	CASSLDYYNSPLHF	TGTGCCAGCAGCTTGGATTACTATAATTCACCCCTCCACTTT
-	TRBV19	TRBJ2-1	TRBD2	CASMPSGGYYSDEQFF	TGTGCCAGTATGCCTAGCGGGGGGTACTACTCGGATGAGCAGTTCTTC
few	TRBV12-3/TRBV12-4	TRBJ2-7	TRBD2	CASSQAGGDLLYEQYF	TGTGCCAGCAGTCAAGCTGGGGGGGACCTCCTCTACGAGCAGTACTTC
few	TRBV11-3	TRBJ1-1	-	CASSLRGRGTEAFF	TGTGCCAGCAGCTTGCGGGGGCGCGGCACTGAAGCTTTCTTT
-	TRBV19	TRBJ2-7	-	CASRTRGIGGEQYF	TGTGCCAGTAGAACCAGAGGGATTGGTGGCGAGCAGTACTTC
once	TRBV20-1	TRBJ1-5	-	CSARQAPGRSQHF	TGCAGTGCTAGACAGGCCCCCGGGCGATCCCAGCATTTT
-	TRBV6-5	TRBJ2-5	-	CASSSGIISETQYF	TGTGCCAGCAGTTCCGGGATAATCAGCGAGACCCAGTACTTC
-	TRBV20-1	TRBJ1-2	TRBD1	CSAFAPTGDDYGYTF	TGCAGTGCTTTTGCACCGACAGGGGACGACTATGGCTACACCTTC
-	TRBV12-3/TRBV12-4	TRBJ2-7	TRBD1	CASSFRDRGSGEQYF	TGTGCCAGCAGTTTCCGGGACAGGGGGTCCGGCGAGCAGTACTTC
-	TRBV5-4	TRBJ2-5	TRBD1	CASSVRDRAETQYF	TGTGCCAGCAGTGTTAGGGACAGAGCTGAGACCCAGTACTTC
-	TRBV6-5	TRBJ2-3	TRBD2	CASTLAGPTDTQYF	TGTGCCAGCACCCTAGCGGGACCCACAGATACGCAGTATTTT
-	TRBV6-6	TRBJ1-1	-	CASSQLLGGTTEAFF	TGTGCCAGCAGCCAACTTTTGGGGGGGACCACTGAAGCTTTCTTT
once	TRBV12-3/TRBV12-4	TRBJ2-7	-	CASSNGYEQYF	TGTGCCAGCAGTAACGGCTACGAGCAGTACTTC
-	TRBV7-2	TRBJ2-6	-	CASSHTGANVLTF	TGTGCCAGCAGCCATACTGGGGCCAACGTCCTGACTTTC